A selection of T cell receptor beta chains follows, all from one sample in a study of OX40 agonist ivuxolimab in advanced cancers. Clones were sequenced by immunoSEQ multiplex PCR, and TCRdb holds only the in-frame ones, with some missing. Of about 3,400 clones listed, approximately 80% are singletons. The material was CD4+ or CD8+ T cells sorted from blood, obtained in a trial of the OX40 agonist ivuxolimab. These TCRs come from an adult with an advanced solid tumor such as melanoma, head and neck, liver or kidney cancer. CDR3s include the opening cysteine and the closing phenylalanine or tryptophan. The D gene is left open where the match is weak. Only part of the rows carry a size: once, few, many, or a class if the clone is expanded.

j_call	clone_size	v_call	d_call	cdr3_aa	cdr3_nt
TRBJ1-1	few	TRBV19	NA	CASSIAVQGGAEAFF	TGTGCCAGTAGTATAGCAGTGCAGGGAGGAGCTGAAGCTTTCTTT
TRBJ2-1	once	TRBV29-1	NA	CSVEDKDYRSYNEQFF	TGCAGCGTTGAAGATAAGGACTACCGCTCCTACAATGAGCAGTTCTTC
TRBJ1-2	NA	TRBV7-9	NA	CASSSEGGNWGYTF	TGTGCCAGCAGCTCCGAGGGGGGGAATTGGGGCTACACCTTC
TRBJ1-1	NA	TRBV7-5	NA	CASSSQTGKDTEAFF	TGTGCCAGCAGCTCCCAGACAGGGAAGGACACTGAAGCTTTCTTT
TRBJ2-3	medium-sized	TRBV6-6	NA	CASSYYGGPQDTQYF	TGTGCCAGCAGTTACTACGGCGGTCCACAGGATACGCAGTATTTT
TRBJ2-3	once	TRBV7-9	NA	CASSLVAGTDTQYF	TGTGCCAGCAGCTTAGTAGCGGGCACAGATACGCAGTATTTT
TRBJ2-5	NA	TRBV7-9	NA	CASSLAQELETQYF	TGTGCCAGCAGCTTAGCGCAGGAGTTGGAGACCCAGTACTTC
TRBJ2-3	NA	TRBV14	TRBD2	CASSRTSGRGDTQYF	TGTGCCAGCAGCCGGACTAGCGGGAGGGGAGATACGCAGTATTTT
TRBJ2-1	NA	TRBV6-1	NA	CASSEKEGSPYNEQFF	TGTGCCAGCAGTGAAAAGGAAGGGTCCCCCTACAATGAGCAGTTCTTC
TRBJ2-7	NA	TRBV13	NA	CASSYVSSYEQYF	TGTGCCAGCAGCTACGTTAGCTCCTACGAGCAGTACTTC
TRBJ2-3	NA	TRBV5-6	NA	CASSFEQTTDTQYF	TGTGCCAGCAGCTTTGAACAGACCACAGATACGCAGTATTTT
TRBJ2-6	NA	TRBV5-1	NA	CASSWGQVQSSGANVLTF	TGCGCCAGCAGCTGGGGGCAGGTACAGAGCTCTGGGGCCAACGTCCTGACTTTC
TRBJ1-2	NA	TRBV6-5	NA	CASSITESYGYTF	TGTGCCAGCAGTATCACAGAAAGCTATGGCTACACCTTC
TRBJ1-1	NA	TRBV10-2	NA	CASSRDTYLNTEAFF	TGCGCCAGCAGTCGGGACACCTACCTGAACACTGAAGCTTTCTTT
TRBJ2-1	NA	TRBV27	NA	CASSLYGGYNEQFF	TGTGCCAGCAGTTTATACGGAGGCTACAATGAGCAGTTCTTC
TRBJ1-2	NA	TRBV5-1	NA	CASSLTTLGGTGGYTF	TGCGCCAGCAGCTTGACAACTCTCGGAGGGACTGGTGGCTACACCTTC
TRBJ2-2	NA	TRBV28	NA	CASSLAQGHGELFF	TGTGCCAGCAGTTTGGCACAGGGCCACGGGGAGCTGTTTTTT
TRBJ1-1	few	TRBV5-6	NA	CASSLFMNTEAFF	TGTGCCAGCAGCTTGTTTATGAACACTGAAGCTTTCTTT